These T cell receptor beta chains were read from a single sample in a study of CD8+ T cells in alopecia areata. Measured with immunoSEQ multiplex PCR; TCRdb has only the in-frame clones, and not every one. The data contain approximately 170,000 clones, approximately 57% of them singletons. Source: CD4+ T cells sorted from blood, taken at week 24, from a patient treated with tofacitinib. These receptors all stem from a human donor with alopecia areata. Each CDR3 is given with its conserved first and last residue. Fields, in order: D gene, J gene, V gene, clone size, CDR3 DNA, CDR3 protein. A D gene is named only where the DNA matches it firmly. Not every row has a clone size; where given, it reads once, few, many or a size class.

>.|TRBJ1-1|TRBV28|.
TGTGCCAGCAGTCTTGAGTACACTGAAGCTTTCTTT
CASSLEYTEAFF
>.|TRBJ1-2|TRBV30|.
TGTGCCTGGCGATTGGGCCTAGAGGGTGGCTACACCTTC
CAWRLGLEGGYTF
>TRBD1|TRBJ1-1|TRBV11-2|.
TGTGCCAGCAGCTCGGACAGGGGAACTGAAGCTTTCTTT
CASSSDRGTEAFF
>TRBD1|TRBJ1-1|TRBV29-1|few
TGCAGCGCTCGGGGACAGGGGATGAACACTGAAGCTTTCTTT
CSARGQGMNTEAFF
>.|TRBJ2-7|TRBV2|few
TGTGCCAGCAGTGCAGACTACTACGAGCAGTACTTC
CASSADYYEQYF
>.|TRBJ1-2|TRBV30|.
TGTGCCTGGACTACTTTCAACGGCTACACCTTC
CAWTTFNGYTF
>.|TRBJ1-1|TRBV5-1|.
TGCGCCAGCAGCTTGGGGCAGGCATACACTGAAGCTTTCTTT
CASSLGQAYTEAFF
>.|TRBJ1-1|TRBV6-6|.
TGTGCCAGCAGGGAGAGAAATCGCGCTGAAGCTTTCTTT
CASRERNRAEAFF
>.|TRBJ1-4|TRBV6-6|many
TGTGCCAGCAGGGGGAAGAATGAAAAACTGTTTTTT
CASRGKNEKLFF
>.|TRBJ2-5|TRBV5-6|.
TGTGCCAGCAGCGTCCGAGAGACCCAGTACTTC
CASSVRETQYF
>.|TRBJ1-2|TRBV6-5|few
TGTGCCAGCAGCCTAGGACGCGGGGGCTACACCTTC
CASSLGRGGYTF
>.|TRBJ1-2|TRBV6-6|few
TGTGCCAGCAGTTACTCCCGGGATGACTATGGCTACACCTTC
CASSYSRDDYGYTF
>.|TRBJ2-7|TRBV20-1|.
TGCAGTGCTAGCCGGGCCTACGAGCAGTACTTC
CSASRAYEQYF
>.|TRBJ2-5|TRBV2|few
TGTGCCAGCAAAAGTCTAGCTTCAGAGACCCAGTACTTC
CASKSLASETQYF
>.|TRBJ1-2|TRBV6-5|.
TGTGCCAGCAGCTACTCGTCAGGGTCTGGCTACACCTTC
CASSYSSGSGYTF
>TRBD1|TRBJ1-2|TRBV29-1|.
TGCAGCGTCGGGGACAGCTCGGACCGCTATGGCTACACCTTC
CSVGDSSDRYGYTF
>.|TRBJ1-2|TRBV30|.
TGTGCCTGGAGTGTGAAGGGGGGCTACACCTTC
CAWSVKGGYTF
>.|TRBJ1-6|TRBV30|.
TGTGCCTGCTCACAGGGAGTTGGTTCACCCCTCCACTTT
CACSQGVGSPLHF
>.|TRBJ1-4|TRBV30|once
TGTGCCTGGAGTGTACGCCCCGGGCAGCCGAATGAAAAACTGTTTTTT
CAWSVRPGQPNEKLFF
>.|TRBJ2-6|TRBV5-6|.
TGTGCCAGCAGCTTTGGAGCCCTCAACTGGGGCTCTGGGGCCAACGTCCTGACTTTC
CASSFGALNWGSGANVLTF
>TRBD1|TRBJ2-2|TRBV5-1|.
TGCGCCAGCAGCCAAGGGACAGCGAACACCGGGGAGCTGTTTTTT
CASSQGTANTGELFF
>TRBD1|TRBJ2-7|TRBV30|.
TGTGCTATGGACAGGATCTACGAGCAGTACTTC
CAMDRIYEQYF
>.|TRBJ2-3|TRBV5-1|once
TGCGCCAGCAGTGAGCCCAGCACAGATACGCAGTATTTT
CASSEPSTDTQYF
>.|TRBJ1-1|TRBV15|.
TGTGCCACCAGCAGAGATCTGAAAGGGAACACTGAAGCTTTCTTT
CATSRDLKGNTEAFF
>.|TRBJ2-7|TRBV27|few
TGTGCCAGCAGTACCCCCTACGAGCAGTACTTC
CASSTPYEQYF
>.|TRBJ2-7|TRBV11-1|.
TGTGCCAGCAGCGAGGACAGTCGAGGCGAGCAGTACTTC
CASSEDSRGEQYF
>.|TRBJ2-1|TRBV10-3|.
TGTGCCATCAGTGAGTCGGCTAGCAGCTACAATGAGCAGTTCTTC
CAISESASSYNEQFF
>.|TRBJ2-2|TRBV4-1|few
TGCGCCAGCAGCCAAGGAGGCTACATAAACACCGGGGAGCTGTTTTTT
CASSQGGYINTGELFF
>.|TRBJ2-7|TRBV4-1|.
TGCGCCAGCAGCCAAGTCGGGTACGAGCAGTACTTC
CASSQVGYEQYF
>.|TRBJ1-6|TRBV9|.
TGTGCCAGCAGCCCGGGCCGGAGCGGGTGGGCCCTCCACTTT
CASSPGRSGWALHF
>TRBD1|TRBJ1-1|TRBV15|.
TGTGCCACCAGCAGAGATCGGGACAGGGGTGAAGCTTTCTTT
CATSRDRDRGEAFF
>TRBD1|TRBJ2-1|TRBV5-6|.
TGTGCCAGCGGACGGAGACAGGGGCTGAACAATGAGCAGTTCTTC
CASGRRQGLNNEQFF
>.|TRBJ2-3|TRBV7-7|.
TGTGCCAGCAGCTCCGGGCCTCTCGGCACAGATACGCAGTATTTT
CASSSGPLGTDTQYF
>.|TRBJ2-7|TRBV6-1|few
TGTGCCACCCAAAAGGATGGTTCCTACGAGCAGTACTTC
CATQKDGSYEQYF
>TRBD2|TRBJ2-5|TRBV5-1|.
TGCGCCAGCAGCGGGACTAGCGGGGGCCAAGAGACCCAGTACTTC
CASSGTSGGQETQYF
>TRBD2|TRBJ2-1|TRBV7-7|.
TGTGCTAGCAGCTTCGCCCCCAGGACTAGCGGATACAATGAGCAGTTCTTC
CASSFAPRTSGYNEQFF
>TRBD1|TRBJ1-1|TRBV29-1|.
TGCAGCGTTGAACCCCAGGGGGCCCGGACTGAAGCTTTCTTT
CSVEPQGARTEAFF
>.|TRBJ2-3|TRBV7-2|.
TGTGCCAGCAGCTCCGACCGTTATACGCAGTATTTT
CASSSDRYTQYF
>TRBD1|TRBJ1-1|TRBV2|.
TGTGCCAGCAAGGCCGGGACAGGGAAGAGCACTGAAGCTTTCTTT
CASKAGTGKSTEAFF
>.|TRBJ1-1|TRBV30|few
TGTGCCTGGAGTGTAAAGGGCACAAAAGCTTTCTTT
CAWSVKGTKAFF
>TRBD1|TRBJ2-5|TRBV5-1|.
TGCGCCAGTGGACAGGTTGGGCAAGAGACCCAGTACTTC
CASGQVGQETQYF
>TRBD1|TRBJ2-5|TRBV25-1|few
TGTGCCAGCAGTGAAGTACAGGGGGCTCGGGAGACCCAGTACTTC
CASSEVQGARETQYF
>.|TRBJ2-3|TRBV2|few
TGTGCCAGCAGTGAACCCGACAGGGAGGGAGGCACAGATACGCAGTATTTT
CASSEPDREGGTDTQYF
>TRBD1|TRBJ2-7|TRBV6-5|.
TGTGCCAGCAGTTACGGGGGACAGGGCCAACGCGAGCAGTACTTC
CASSYGGQGQREQYF
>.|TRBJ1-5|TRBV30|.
TGTGCCTGGAGTGCCGGGACGGTCAATCAGCCCCAGCATTTT
CAWSAGTVNQPQHF
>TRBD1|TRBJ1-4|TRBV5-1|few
TGCGCCACCGCTGAGGGGACAGGGAGAGAAAAACTGTTTTTT
CATAEGTGREKLFF
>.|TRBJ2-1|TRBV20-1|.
TGCAGTGCTAGAGAATACAATGAGCAGTTCTTC
CSAREYNEQFF
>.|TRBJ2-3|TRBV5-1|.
TGCGCCAGCAGCCGGACAGCGTTTACAGATACGCAGTATTTT
CASSRTAFTDTQYF
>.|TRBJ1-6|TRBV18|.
TGTGCCAGCTCACCGCGCAGTAGCTCCTATAATTCACCCCTCCACTTT
CASSPRSSSYNSPLHF
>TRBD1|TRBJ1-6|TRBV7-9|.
TGTGCCAGCAGCTCTGAGGGCAGGGGGAATTCACCCCTCCACTTT
CASSSEGRGNSPLHF
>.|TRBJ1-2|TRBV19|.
TGTGCCAGTAGTCCCACGGCAGGGGTTAACTATGGCTACACCTTC
CASSPTAGVNYGYTF
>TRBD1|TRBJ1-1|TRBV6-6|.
TGTGCCAGCAGTACAGGACAGGCCAAAGCTTTCTTT
CASSTGQAKAFF
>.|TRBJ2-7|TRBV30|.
TGTGCCTGGAGTGTTACCGCGACTAGGCAGTACTTC
CAWSVTATRQYF
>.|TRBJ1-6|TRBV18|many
TGTGCCAGCTCACCACCTGGGGTTCTGGGGGTTAATTCACCCCTCCACTTT
CASSPPGVLGVNSPLHF
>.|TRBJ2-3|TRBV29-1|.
TGCAGCGGGCAAGGGGGGCCCAATACGCAGTATTTT
CSGQGGPNTQYF
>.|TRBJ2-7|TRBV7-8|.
TGTGCCAGCAGCCTAGACAGAGCCTACGAGCAGTACTTC
CASSLDRAYEQYF
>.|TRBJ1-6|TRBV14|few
TGTGCCAGCAGCCCACAGATCCCCCCTTCACCCCTCCACTTT
CASSPQIPPSPLHF
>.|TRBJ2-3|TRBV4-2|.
TGTGCCAGCAGCCAACCTAGTCACAAAGATACGCAGTATTTT
CASSQPSHKDTQYF
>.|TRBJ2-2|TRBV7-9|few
TGTGCCAGCAGCTTCAGGAACGGGGAGCTGTTTTTT
CASSFRNGELFF
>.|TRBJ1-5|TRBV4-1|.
TGCGCCAGCAGCCAAGTAGGGGGCAATCAGCCCCAGCATTTT
CASSQVGGNQPQHF